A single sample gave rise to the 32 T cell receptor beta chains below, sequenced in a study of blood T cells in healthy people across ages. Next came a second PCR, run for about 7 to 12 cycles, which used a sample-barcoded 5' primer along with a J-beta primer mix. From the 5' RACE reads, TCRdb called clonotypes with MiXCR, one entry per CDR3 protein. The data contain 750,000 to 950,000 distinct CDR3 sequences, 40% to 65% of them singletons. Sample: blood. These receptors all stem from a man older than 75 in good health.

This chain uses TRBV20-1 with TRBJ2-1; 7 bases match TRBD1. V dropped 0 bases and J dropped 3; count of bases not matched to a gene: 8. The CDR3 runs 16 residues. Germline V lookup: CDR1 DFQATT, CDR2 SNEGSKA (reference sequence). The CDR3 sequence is CSARDWKGGLYNEQFF. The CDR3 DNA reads TGCAGTGCTAGAGATTGGAAAGGGGGCCTCTACAATGAGCAGTTCTTC.

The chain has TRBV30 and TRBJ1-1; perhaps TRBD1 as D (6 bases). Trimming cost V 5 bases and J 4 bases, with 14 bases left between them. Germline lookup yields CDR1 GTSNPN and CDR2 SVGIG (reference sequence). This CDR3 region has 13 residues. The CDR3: CAWLFGGGTEAFF. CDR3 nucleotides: TGTGCCTGGCTCTTCGGAGGGGGCACTGAAGCTTTCTTT.

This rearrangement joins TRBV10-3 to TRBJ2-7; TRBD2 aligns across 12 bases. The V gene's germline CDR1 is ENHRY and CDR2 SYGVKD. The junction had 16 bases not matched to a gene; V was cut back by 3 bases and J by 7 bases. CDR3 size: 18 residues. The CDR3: CAISDHWTSGIRINEQYF. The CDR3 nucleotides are TGTGCCATCAGTGACCATTGGACTAGCGGGATCCGGATTAATGAGCAGTACTTC.

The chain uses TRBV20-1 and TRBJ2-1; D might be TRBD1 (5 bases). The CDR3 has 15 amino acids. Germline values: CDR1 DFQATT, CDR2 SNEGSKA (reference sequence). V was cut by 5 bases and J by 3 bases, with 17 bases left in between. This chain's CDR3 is CSAPSRRGVYNEQFF. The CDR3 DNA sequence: TGCAGTGCTCCCTCACGAAGGGGCGTCTACAATGAGCAGTTCTTC.

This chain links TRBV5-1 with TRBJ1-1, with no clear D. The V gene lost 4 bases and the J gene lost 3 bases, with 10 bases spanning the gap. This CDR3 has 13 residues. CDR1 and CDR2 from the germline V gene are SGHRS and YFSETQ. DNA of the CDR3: TGCGCCAGCAGCACCCAGGTTTACACTGAAGCTTTCTTT. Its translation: CASSTQVYTEAFF.

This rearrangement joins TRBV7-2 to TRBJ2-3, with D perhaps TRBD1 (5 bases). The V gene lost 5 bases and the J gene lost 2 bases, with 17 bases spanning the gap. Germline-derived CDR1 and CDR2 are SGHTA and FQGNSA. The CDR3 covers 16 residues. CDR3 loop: CASSPGLGRLTDTQYF. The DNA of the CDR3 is TGTGCCAGCAGCCCGGGCTTGGGGCGGCTCACAGATACGCAGTATTTT. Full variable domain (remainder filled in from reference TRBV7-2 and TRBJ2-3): GAGVSQSPSNKVTEKGKDVELRCDPISGHTALYWYRQSLGQGLEFLIYFQGNSAPDKSGLPSDRFSAERTGGSVSTLTIQRTQQEDSAVYLCASSPGLGRLTDTQYFGPGTRLTVL.

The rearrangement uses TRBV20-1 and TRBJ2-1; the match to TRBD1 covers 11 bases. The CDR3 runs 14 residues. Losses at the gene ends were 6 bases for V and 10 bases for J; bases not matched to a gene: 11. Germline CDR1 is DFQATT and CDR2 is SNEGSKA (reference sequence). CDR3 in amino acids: CSAHRDRGSWEQFF. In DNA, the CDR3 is TGCAGTGCCCACCGGGACAGGGGGTCTTGGGAGCAGTTCTTC.

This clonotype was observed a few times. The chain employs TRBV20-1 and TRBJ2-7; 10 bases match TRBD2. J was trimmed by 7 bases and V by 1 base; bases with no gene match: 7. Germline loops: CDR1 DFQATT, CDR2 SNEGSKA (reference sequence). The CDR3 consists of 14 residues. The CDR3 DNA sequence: TGCAGTGCTAGAGGCCTAGCGGGAGCAGGGGAGCAGTACTTC. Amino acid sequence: CSARGLAGAGEQYF.

Here the CDR3 DNA reads TGCAGCGTTGAGGACAGGGTAGAAGGCTACACCTTC. Its protein is CSVEDRVEGYTF. The chain uses TRBV29-1 and TRBJ1-2; TRBD1 agrees at 8 bases. Germline assignment: CDR1 SQVTM and CDR2 ANQGSEA. CDR3 length: 12 residues. The V segment lost 3 bases and the J segment 8 bases; nucleotides outside the gene matches: 5.

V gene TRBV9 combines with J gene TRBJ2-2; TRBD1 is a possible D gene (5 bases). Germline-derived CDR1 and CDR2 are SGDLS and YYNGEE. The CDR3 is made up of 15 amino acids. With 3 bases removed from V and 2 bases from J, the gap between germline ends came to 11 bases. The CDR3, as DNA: TGTGCCAGCAGCGCTAGGGGATTAAACACCGGGGAGCTGTTTTTT. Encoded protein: CASSARGLNTGELFF.

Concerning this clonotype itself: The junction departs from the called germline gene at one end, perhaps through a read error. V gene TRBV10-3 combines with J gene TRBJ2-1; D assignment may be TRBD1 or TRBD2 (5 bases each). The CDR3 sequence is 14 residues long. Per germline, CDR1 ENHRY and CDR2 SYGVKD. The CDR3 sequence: CAVRDTAEYNEQFF. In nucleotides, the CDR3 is TGTGCCGTCAGGGATACAGCGGAATACAATGAGCAGTTCTTC.

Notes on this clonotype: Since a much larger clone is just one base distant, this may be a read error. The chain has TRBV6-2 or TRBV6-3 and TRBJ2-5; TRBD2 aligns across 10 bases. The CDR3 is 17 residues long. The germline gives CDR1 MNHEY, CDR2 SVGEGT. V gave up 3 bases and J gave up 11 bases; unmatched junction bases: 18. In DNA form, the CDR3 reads TGTGCCAGCAGTTATCCCCTGTCCCTAGCGGGAGAAAATGAGCAGTACTTC. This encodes CASSYPLSLAGENEQYF.

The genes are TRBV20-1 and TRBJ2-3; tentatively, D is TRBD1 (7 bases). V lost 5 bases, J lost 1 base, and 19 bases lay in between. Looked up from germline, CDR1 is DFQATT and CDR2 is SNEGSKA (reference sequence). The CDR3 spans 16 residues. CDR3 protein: CSAERAGTARTDTQYF. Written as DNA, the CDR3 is TGCAGTGCTGAACGGGCGGGGACAGCGCGCACAGATACGCAGTATTTT.

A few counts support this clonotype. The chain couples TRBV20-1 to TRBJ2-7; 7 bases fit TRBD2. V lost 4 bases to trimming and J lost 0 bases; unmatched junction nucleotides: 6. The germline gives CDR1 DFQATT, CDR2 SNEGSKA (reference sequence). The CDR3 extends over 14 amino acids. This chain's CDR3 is CSANQGGSSYEQYF. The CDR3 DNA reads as TGCAGTGCTAACCAGGGCGGGAGCTCCTACGAGCAGTACTTC.

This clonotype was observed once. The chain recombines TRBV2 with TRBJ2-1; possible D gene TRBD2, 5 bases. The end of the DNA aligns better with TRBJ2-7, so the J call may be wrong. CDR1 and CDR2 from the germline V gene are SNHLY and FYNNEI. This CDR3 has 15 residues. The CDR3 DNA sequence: TGTGCCAGCACGGGCTCATCGAGGGTCTACAATGAGCAGTACTTC. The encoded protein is CASTGSSRVYNEQYF.

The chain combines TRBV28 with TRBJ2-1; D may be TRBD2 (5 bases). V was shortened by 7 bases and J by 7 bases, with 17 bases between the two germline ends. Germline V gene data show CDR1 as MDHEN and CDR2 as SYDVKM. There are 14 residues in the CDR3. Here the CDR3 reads CASKGGPRGNEQFF. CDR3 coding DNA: TGTGCCAGCAAGGGCGGGCCCAGAGGGAATGAGCAGTTCTTC.

This chain's CDR3 is CASTFPGPYNEQFF. Written as DNA, the CDR3 is TGTGCCAGCACTTTTCCCGGCCCATACAATGAGCAGTTCTTC. J is TRBJ2-1 and V is TRBV12-3 or TRBV12-4; D is undetermined. Trimming removed 7 bases from V and 4 bases from J, with 14 bases in between. The CDR3 covers 14 residues.

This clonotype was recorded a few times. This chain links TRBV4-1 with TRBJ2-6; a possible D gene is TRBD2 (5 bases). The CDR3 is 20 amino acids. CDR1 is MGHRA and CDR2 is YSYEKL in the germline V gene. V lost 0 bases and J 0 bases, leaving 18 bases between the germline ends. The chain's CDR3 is CASSQERAGLPSSGANVLTF. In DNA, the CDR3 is TGCGCCAGCAGCCAAGAAAGGGCGGGCCTACCAAGCTCTGGGGCCAACGTCCTGACTTTC.

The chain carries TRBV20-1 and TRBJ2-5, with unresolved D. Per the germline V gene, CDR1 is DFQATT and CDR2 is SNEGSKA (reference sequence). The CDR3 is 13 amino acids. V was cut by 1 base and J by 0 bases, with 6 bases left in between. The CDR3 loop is CSARVGYQETQYF. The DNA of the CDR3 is TGCAGTGCTAGAGTGGGGTACCAAGAGACCCAGTACTTC.

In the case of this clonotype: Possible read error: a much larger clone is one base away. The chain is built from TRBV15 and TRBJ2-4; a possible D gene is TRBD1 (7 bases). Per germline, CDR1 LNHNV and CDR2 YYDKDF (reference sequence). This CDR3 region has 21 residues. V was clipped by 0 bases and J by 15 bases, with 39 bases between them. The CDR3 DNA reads TGTGCCACCAGCAGAGATGCTCGACGGGAGCGACAGGGCGGTTCGAAAGAGACCCGGTACTTC. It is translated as CATSRDARRERQGGSKETRYF. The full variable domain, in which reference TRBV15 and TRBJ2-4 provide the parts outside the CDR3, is DAMVIQNPRYQVTQFGKPVTLSCSQTLNHNVMYWYQQKSSQAPKLLFHYYDKDFNNEADTPDNFQSRRPNTSFCFLDIRSPGLGDTAMYLCATSRDARRERQGGSKETRYFGAGTRLSVL.

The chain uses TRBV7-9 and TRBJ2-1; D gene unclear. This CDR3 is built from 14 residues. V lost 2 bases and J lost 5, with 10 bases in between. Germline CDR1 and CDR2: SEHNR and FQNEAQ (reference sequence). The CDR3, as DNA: TGTGCCAGCAGCTTAAACGGGTTGAACAATGAGCAGTTCTTC. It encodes CASSLNGLNNEQFF.

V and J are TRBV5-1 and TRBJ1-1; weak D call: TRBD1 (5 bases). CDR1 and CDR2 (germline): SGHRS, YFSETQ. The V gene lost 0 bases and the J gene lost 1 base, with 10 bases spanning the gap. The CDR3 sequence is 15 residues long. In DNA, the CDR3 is TGCGCCAGCAGCTTGGAGGACATATCGAACACTGAAGCTTTCTTT. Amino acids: CASSLEDISNTEAFF.

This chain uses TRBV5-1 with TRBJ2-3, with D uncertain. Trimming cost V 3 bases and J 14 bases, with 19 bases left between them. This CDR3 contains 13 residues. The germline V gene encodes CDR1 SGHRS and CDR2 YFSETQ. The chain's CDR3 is CASSSGEHRYAYF. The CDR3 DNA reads TGCGCCAGCAGCTCAGGAGAGCACAGATACGCGTATTTT.

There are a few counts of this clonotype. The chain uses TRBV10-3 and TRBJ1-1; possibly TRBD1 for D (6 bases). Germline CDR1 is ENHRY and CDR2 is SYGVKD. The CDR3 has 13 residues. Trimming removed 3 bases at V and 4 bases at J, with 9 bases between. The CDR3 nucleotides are TGTGCCATCAGTGAAGGGGGGGCCACTGAAGCTTTCTTT. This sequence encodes CAISEGGATEAFF.

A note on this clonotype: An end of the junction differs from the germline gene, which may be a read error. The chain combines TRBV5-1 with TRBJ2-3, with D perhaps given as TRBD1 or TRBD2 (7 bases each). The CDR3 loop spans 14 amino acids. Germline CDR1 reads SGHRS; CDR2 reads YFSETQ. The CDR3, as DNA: TGCGCCAGCAGCTCAGGGGGGGTGACAGATACGCGGTATTTT. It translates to CASSSGGVTDTRYF.

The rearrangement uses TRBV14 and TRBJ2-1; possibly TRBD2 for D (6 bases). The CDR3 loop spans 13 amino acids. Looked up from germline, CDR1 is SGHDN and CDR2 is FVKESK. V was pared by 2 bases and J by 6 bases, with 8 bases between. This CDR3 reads CASSQLGGNEQFF. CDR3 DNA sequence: TGTGCCAGCAGCCAATTGGGGGGCAATGAGCAGTTCTTC. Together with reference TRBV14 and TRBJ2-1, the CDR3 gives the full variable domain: EAGVTQFPSHSVIEKGQTVTLRCDPISGHDNLYWYRRVMGKEIKFLLHFVKESKQDESGMPNNRFLAERTGGTYSTLKVQPAELEDSGVYFCASSQLGGNEQFFGPGTRLTVL.

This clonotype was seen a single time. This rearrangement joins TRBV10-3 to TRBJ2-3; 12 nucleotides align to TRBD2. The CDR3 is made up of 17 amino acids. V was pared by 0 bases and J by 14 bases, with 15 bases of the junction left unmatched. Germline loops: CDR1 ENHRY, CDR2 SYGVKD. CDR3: CAISESRGLAGHRDAYF. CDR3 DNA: TGTGCCATCAGTGAGTCGAGGGGACTAGCGGGCCACAGAGACGCGTATTTT.

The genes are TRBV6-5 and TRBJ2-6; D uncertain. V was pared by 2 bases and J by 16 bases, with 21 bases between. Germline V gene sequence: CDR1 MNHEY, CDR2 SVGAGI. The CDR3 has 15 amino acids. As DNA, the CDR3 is TGTGCCAGCAGTTACCTCTCTGGACCTCCTCCCGTTCTGACTTTC. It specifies CASSYLSGPPPVLTF.

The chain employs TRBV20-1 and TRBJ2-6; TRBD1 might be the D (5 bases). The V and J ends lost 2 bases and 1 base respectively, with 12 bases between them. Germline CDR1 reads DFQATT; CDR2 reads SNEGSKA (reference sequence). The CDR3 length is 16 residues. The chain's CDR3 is CSARFRAKSGANVLTF. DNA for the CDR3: TGCAGTGCTAGATTCAGGGCCAAGTCTGGGGCCAACGTCCTGACTTTC.

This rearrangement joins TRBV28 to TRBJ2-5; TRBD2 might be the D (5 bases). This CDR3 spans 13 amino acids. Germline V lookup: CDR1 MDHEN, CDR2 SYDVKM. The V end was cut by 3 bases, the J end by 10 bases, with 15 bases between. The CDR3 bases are TGTGCCAGCAGTTTGGGCCGTCCTGGGAGCCAGTACTTC. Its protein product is CASSLGRPGSQYF. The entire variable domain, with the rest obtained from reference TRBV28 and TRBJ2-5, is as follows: DVKVTQSSRYLVKRTGEKVFLECVQDMDHENMFWYRQDPGLGLRLIYFSYDVKMKEKGDIPEGYSVSREKKERFSLILESASTNQTSMYLCASSLGRPGSQYFGPGTRLLVL.

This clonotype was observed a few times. The CDR3 reads CASSLEAHEQFF. The CDR3 DNA reads TGTGCCAGCAGCTTAGAAGCCCATGAGCAGTTCTTC. The J gene is TRBJ2-1, the V gene TRBV2; D is ambiguous. V lost 6 bases to trimming and J lost 8 bases, with 11 bases between them. Looked up from germline, CDR1 is SNHLY and CDR2 is FYNNEI. This CDR3 spans 12 amino acids.

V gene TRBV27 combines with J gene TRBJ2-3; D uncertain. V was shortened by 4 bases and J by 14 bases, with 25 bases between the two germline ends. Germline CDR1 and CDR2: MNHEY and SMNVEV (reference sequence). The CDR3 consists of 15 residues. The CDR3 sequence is CASSSLESVGRYAYF. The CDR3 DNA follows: TGTGCCAGCAGTTCTCTGGAATCGGTTGGCAGATACGCGTATTTT.